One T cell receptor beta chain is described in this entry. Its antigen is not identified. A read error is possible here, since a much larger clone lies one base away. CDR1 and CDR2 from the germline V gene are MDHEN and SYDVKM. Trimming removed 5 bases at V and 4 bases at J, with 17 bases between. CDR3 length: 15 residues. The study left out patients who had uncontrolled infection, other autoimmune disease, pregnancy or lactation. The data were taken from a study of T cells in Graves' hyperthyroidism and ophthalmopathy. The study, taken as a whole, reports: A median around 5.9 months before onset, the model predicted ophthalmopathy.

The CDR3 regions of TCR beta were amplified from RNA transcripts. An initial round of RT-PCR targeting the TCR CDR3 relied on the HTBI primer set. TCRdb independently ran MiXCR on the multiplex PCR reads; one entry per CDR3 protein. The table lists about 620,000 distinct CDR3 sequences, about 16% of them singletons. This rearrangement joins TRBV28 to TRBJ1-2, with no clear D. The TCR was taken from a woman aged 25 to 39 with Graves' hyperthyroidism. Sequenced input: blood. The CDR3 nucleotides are TGTGCCAGCAGTGCTTATACAGATATTACCTATGGCTACACCTTC. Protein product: CASSAYTDITYGYTF.